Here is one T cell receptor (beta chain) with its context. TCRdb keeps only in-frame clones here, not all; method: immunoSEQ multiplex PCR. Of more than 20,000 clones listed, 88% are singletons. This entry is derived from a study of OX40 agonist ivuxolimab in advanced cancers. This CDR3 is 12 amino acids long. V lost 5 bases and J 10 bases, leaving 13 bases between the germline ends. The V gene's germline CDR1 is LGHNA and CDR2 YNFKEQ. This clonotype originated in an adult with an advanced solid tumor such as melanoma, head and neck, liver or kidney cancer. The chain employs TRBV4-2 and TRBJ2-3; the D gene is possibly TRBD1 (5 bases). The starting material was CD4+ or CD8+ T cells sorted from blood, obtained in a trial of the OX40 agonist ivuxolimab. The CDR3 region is CASSTQGKAQYF. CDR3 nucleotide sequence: TGTGCCAGCAGCACTCAGGGAAAGGCGCAGTATTTT.